Listed below are T cell receptor beta chains from one sample, sequenced in a study of T cell repertoires in cytomegalovirus infection. MiXCR was run by TCRdb on the reads, yielding one entry per CDR3 protein. This table has roughly 990,000 distinct CDR3 sequences, roughly a third appearing once. Their antigens remain unidentified. The starting material was cultured CD8+ T cells from PBMCs, obtained from culture after CMV antigen stimulation. The receptors here all came from a human donor in good health (CMV status not recorded). Some clones in this sample may be carry-over from other donors' samples. CDR3s include the opening cysteine and the closing phenylalanine or tryptophan. D genes are given only for firm matches. Size tells how often a clone was seen (once, few, many) or the class of an expanded clone, and some rows leave it out.

>NA|TRBJ1-2|TRBV15|NA
TGTGCCACCTCACCGGCAGGGCTGGGCTATGGCTACACCTTC
CATSPAGLGYGYTF
>NA|TRBJ2-7|TRBV10-3|NA
TGTGCCATCAGTCGCGGGAATGGGGGGAACTACGAGCAGTACTTC
CAISRGNGGNYEQYF
>NA|TRBJ2-7|TRBV20-1|NA
TGCAGTGCTTCCATTATTGAATCGGGACGGTGGATGGAGGAGCAGTACTTC
CSASIIESGRWMEEQYF
>NA|TRBJ2-5|TRBV7-6|TRBD1
TGTGCCAGCAGCTTAGGGTCGGCAGGGGGCCAAGAGACCCAGTACTTC
CASSLGSAGGQETQYF
>few|TRBJ1-1|TRBV18|NA
TGTGCCAGCTCACCACCAATAGGGAACACTGAAGCTTTCTTT
CASSPPIGNTEAFF
>few|TRBJ2-7|TRBV14|NA
TGTGCCAGCAGCCCTGGCTGGGCCTACGAGCAGTACTTC
CASSPGWAYEQYF
>NA|TRBJ1-1|TRBV19|NA
TGTGCCAGTAGTATAAGTCTCCGCACTGAAGCTTTCTTT
CASSISLRTEAFF
>NA|TRBJ1-2|TRBV2|TRBD1
TGTGCCAGCAGTGGGTGGACAGGGGGGAACTATGGCTACACCTTC
CASSGWTGGNYGYTF
>NA|TRBJ2-3|TRBV7-6|NA
TGTGCCATCCCCCGAGGGGGGCGGCCAGATACGCAGTATTTT
CAIPRGGRPDTQYF
>NA|TRBJ1-2|TRBV27|TRBD1
TGTGCCAGCAGTTTACCACAGGCGGACAGGCGGGGCTACACCTTC
CASSLPQADRRGYTF
>NA|TRBJ2-1|TRBV6-1|TRBD2
TGTGCCAGCAGTTCGACTAGCTGGGATGAGCAGTTCTTC
CASSSTSWDEQFF
>many|TRBJ2-5|TRBV7-6|TRBD1
TGTGCCAGCAGCGGAAGGGACAGGGGAGTAGAGACCCAGTACTTC
CASSGRDRGVETQYF